The 10 T cell receptor beta chains given below trace back to one sample, sequenced in a study of graft-versus-host responses after intestinal transplantation. Only in-frame clones appear in the TCRdb table, and some are missing; sequencing was by immunoSEQ multiplex PCR. The data contain roughly 70,000 clones, about 80% of them singletons. These receptors have no known antigen. Sequenced here: unstimulated CD4+ T cells sorted from spleen or lymph node cells, sampled before transplant. Receptor source: a human donor who was the organ donor for an intestinal transplant.

J is TRBJ1-2 and V is TRBV28; possible D gene TRBD1, 6 bases. Germline V gene data show CDR1 as MDHEN and CDR2 as SYDVKM. Between the trimmed V and J ends, which lost 8 bases and 4 bases, there was a span of 23 bases. The CDR3 loop spans 16 amino acids. CDR3 nucleotide sequence: TGTGCCAGCCGCCAAGATTCGGACAGTTCTCTCTATGGCTACACCTTC. Protein sequence: CASRQDSDSSLYGYTF.

The chain is built from TRBV7-2 and TRBJ2-5, with 13 bases aligning to TRBD2. The germline CDR1 and CDR2 sequences are SGHTA and FQGNSA. Trimming at V came to 5 bases and at J to 5 bases, leaving 5 bases not matched to a gene. This CDR3 spans 15 amino acids. The CDR3 DNA sequence: TGTGCCAGCAGCCGGACTAGCGGGGGTGGGGAGACCCAGTACTTC. This sequence encodes CASSRTSGGGETQYF.

The chain recombines TRBV5-1 with TRBJ2-3, with 7 positions matching TRBD1. The length of the CDR3 is 16 residues. V shed 0 bases and J 1 base; nucleotides not matched to a gene: 5. The germline V gene has CDR1 SGHRS and CDR2 YFSETQ. This CDR3 is CASSLGTGTGTDTQYF. The CDR3 coding sequence is TGCGCCAGCAGCTTGGGTACGGGGACAGGCACAGATACGCAGTATTTT.

The V and J genes are TRBV11-2 and TRBJ2-1, with a tentative D call TRBD1 (7 bases). Germline-derived CDR1 and CDR2 are SGHAT and FQNNGV. The CDR3 is 16 residues long. The V end lost 6 bases, the J end lost 3 bases, and 18 bases lay between the germline ends. The CDR3 sequence is CASSLGGQGGYNEQFF. Written as DNA, the CDR3 is TGTGCCAGCAGTTTGGGTGGGCAGGGGGGCTACAATGAGCAGTTCTTC.

The rearrangement uses TRBV19 and TRBJ1-1; D is possibly TRBD1 (5 bases). CDR3 length equals 16 residues. Germline V gene data show CDR1 as LNHDA and CDR2 as SQIVND (reference sequence). Trimming removed 5 bases at V and 4 bases at J, with 20 bases between. The CDR3 reads CASSDPGSAKSTEAFF. The CDR3 nucleotides read TGTGCCAGTAGTGATCCAGGGTCCGCCAAGAGCACTGAAGCTTTCTTT.

CDR3 nucleotides: TGTGCCAGCAGCTCCAGGGGGCGCGGTAATTCACCCCTCCACTTT. Translating gives CASSSRGRGNSPLHF. The chain combines TRBV9 with TRBJ1-6; TRBD1 agrees at 8 bases. The CDR3 sequence is 15 residues long. The germline gives CDR1 SGDLS, CDR2 YYNGEE. The junction had 6 bases not matched to a gene; V was cut back by 4 bases and J by 6 bases.

Regarding this clone: Other DNA sequences in the same sample also yield this CDR3. The chain is built from TRBV18 and TRBJ2-3; 11 bases are shared with TRBD2. J was trimmed by 0 bases and V by 1 base; bases with no gene match: 0. The CDR3 loop spans 16 amino acids. Germline values: CDR1 KGHSH, CDR2 LQKENI. The CDR3 protein is CASSPLAGGSTDTQYF. The CDR3, as DNA: TGTGCCAGCTCACCACTAGCGGGGGGGAGCACAGATACGCAGTATTTT.

This chain uses TRBV7-9 with TRBJ1-1; D is perhaps TRBD1 (6 bases). V was trimmed by 1 base and J by 2 bases, leaving 8 bases between them. Germline V gene lookup returns CDR1 SEHNR and CDR2 FQNEAQ (reference sequence). The CDR3 runs to 14 residues. CDR3 region: CASSLGGQNTEAFF. CDR3 coding DNA: TGTGCCAGCAGCTTAGGGGGACAAAACACTGAAGCTTTCTTT.

V gene TRBV19 combines with J gene TRBJ2-1; D is ambiguous. V was shortened by 1 base and J by 6 bases, with 7 bases between the two germline ends. The CDR3 spans 13 residues. The germline gives CDR1 LNHDA, CDR2 SQIVND (reference sequence). CDR3 amino acids: CASSIGRGNEQFF. Here the CDR3 DNA reads TGTGCCAGTAGTATAGGCAGAGGCAATGAGCAGTTCTTC.

V gene TRBV28 combines with J gene TRBJ1-5, with D tentatively TRBD1 (5 bases). Trimming shortened V by 1 base and J by 3 bases, and 13 bases separated the two germline ends. The CDR3 totals 16 residues. CDR1 and CDR2 from the germline V gene are MDHEN and SYDVKM. CDR3 sequence: CASSLSSGMNNQPQHF. The CDR3 DNA reads TGTGCCAGCAGTTTATCCTCAGGGATGAACAATCAGCCCCAGCATTTT.